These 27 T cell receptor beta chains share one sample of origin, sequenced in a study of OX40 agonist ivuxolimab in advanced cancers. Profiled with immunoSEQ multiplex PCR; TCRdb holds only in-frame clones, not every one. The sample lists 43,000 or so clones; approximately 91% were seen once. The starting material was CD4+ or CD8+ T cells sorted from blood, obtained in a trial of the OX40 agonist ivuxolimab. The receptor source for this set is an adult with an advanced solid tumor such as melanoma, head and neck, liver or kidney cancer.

Here the CDR3 DNA reads TGCGCCAGCAGCCAAGTTGACGGGGGCGGGGCTGAAAAACTGTTTTTT. Its protein is CASSQVDGGGAEKLFF. V usage is TRBV4-1 and J usage is TRBJ1-4; possibly TRBD1 for D (6 bases). CDR1 MGHRA and CDR2 YSYEKL come from the germline V gene. CDR3 length equals 16 residues. Trimming removed 1 base from V and 7 bases from J, with 16 bases in between.

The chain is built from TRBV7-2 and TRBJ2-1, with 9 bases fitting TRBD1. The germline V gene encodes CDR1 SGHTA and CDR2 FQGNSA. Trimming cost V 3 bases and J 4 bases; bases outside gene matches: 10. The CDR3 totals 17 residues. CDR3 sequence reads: CASSLGIRTGAYNEQFF. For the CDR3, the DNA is TGTGCCAGCAGCTTGGGGATTAGGACAGGGGCTTACAATGAGCAGTTCTTC.

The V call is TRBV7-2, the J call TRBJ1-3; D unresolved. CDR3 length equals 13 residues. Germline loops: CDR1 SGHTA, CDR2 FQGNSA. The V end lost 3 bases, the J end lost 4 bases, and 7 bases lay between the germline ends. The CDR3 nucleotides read TGTGCCAGCAGCTTGGGTGGGGGAAACACCATATATTTT. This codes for CASSLGGGNTIYF.

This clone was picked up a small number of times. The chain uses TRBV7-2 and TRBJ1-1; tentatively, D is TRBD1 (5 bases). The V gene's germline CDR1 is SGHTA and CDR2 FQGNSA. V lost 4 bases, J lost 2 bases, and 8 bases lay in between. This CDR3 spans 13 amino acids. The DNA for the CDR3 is TGTGCCAGCAGCTCCGACAGAAACACTGAAGCTTTCTTT. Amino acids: CASSSDRNTEAFF. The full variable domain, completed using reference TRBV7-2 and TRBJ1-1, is GAGVSQSPSNKVTEKGKDVELRCDPISGHTALYWYRQSLGQGLEFLIYFQGNSAPDKSGLPSDRFSAERTGGSVSTLTIQRTQQEDSAVYLCASSSDRNTEAFFGQGTRLTVV.

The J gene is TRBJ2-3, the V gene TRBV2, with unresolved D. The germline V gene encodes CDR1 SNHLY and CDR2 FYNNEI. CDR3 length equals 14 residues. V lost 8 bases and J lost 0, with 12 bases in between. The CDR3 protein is CASRLVSSTDTQYF. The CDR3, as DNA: TGTGCCAGCCGCTTGGTTTCTAGCACAGATACGCAGTATTTT.

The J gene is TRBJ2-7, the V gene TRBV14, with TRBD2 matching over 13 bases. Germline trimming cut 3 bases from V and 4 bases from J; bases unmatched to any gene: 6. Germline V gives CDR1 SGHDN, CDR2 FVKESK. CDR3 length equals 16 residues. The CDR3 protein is CASSHGLAGEGYEQYF. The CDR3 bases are TGTGCCAGCAGCCACGGACTAGCGGGAGAGGGATACGAGCAGTACTTC.

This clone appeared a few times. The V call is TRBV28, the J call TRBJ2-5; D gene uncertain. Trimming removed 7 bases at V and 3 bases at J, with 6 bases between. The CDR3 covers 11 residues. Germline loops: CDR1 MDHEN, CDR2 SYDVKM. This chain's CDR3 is CASTVEETQYF. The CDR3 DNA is TGTGCCAGCACCGTAGAAGAGACCCAGTACTTC.

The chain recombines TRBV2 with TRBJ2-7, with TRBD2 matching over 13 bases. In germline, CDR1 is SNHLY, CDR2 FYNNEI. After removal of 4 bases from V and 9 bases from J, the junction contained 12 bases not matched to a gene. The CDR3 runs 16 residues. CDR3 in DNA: TGTGCCAGCAGTGGACCGGGACTAGCGGGGTCCCTAGGGCAGTACTTC. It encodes CASSGPGLAGSLGQYF.

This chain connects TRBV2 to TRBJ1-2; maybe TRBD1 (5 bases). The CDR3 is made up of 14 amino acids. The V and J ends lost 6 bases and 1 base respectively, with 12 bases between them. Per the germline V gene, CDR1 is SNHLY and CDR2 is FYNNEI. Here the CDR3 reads CASRAWGGNYGYTF. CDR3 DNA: TGTGCCAGCAGAGCCTGGGGGGGTAACTATGGCTACACCTTC.

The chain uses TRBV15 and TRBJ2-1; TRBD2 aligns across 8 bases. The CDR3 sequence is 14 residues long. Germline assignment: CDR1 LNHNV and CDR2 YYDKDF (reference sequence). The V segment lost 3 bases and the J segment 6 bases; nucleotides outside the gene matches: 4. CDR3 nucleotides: TGTGCCACCAGCAGCGGACTAGCTTCCAATGAGCAGTTCTTC. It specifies CATSSGLASNEQFF.

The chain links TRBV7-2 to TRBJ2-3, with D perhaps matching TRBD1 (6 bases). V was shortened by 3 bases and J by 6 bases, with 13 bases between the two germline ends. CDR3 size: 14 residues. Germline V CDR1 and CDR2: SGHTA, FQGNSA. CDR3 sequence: CASSFGQGYDTQYF. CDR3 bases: TGTGCCAGCAGCTTTGGCCAGGGGTATGATACGCAGTATTTT.

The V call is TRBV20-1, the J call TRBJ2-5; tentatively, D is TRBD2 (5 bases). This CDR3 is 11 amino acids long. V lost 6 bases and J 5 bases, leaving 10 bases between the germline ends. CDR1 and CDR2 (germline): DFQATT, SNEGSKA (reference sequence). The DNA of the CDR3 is TGCAGTGCCGGGAAAGGGGAGACCCAGTACTTC. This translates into CSAGKGETQYF.

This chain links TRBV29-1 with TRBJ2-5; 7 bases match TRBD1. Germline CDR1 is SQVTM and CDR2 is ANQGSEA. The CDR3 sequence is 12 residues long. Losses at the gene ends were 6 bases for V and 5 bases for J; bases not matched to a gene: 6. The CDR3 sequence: CSVYRGVETQYF. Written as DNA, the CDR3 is TGCAGCGTGTACAGGGGAGTGGAGACCCAGTACTTC.

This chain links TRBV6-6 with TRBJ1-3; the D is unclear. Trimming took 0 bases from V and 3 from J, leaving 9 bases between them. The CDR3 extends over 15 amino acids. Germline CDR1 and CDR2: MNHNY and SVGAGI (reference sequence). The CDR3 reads CASSYSGNVGNTIYF. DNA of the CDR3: TGTGCCAGCAGTTACTCCGGGAATGTTGGAAACACCATATATTTT.

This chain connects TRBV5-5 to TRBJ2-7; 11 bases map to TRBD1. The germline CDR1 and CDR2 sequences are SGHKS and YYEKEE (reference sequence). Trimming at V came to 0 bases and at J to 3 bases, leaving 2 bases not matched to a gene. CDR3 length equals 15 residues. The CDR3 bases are TGTGCCAGCAGCTTGGGCGGGACAGGGGGCTACGAGCAGTACTTC. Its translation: CASSLGGTGGYEQYF. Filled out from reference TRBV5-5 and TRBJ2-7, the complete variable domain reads DAGVTQSPTHLIKTRGQQVTLRCSPISGHKSVSWYQQVLGQGPQFIFQYYEKEERGRGNFPDRFSARQFPNYSSELNVNALLLGDSALYLCASSLGGTGGYEQYFGPGTRLTVT.

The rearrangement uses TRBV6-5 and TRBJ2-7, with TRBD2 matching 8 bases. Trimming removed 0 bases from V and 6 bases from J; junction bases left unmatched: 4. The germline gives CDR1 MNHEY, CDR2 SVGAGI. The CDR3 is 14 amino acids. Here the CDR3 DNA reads TGTGCCAGCAGTTACTCCGGGAGGGTAGTCGAGCAGTACTTC. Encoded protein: CASSYSGRVVEQYF.

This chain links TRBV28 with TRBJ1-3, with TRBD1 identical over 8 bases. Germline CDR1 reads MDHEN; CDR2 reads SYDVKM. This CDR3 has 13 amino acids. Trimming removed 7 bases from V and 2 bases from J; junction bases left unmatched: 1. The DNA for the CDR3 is TGTGCCAGCACGACAGGGGCTGGAAACACCATATATTTT. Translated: CASTTGAGNTIYF.

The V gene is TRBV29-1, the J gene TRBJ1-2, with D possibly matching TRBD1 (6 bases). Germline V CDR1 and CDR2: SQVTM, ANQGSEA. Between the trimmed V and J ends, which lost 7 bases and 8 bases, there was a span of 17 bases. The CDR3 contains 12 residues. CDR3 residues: CSGTNREGGYTF. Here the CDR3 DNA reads TGCAGCGGTACCAACAGGGAGGGAGGCTACACCTTC.

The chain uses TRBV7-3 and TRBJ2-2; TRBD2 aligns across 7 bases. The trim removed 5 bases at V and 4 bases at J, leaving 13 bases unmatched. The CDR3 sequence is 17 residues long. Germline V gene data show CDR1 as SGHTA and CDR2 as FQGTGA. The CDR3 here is CASSPRGSGASTGELFF. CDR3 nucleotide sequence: TGTGCCAGCAGCCCGCGGGGGAGCGGAGCCTCCACCGGGGAGCTGTTTTTT.

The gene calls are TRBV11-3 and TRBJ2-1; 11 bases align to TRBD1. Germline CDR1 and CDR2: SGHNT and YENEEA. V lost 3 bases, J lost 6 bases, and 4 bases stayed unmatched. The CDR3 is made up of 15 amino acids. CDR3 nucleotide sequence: TGTGCCAGCAGCTTGGGGACAGGGGGAAGCAATGAGCAGTTCTTC. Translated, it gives CASSLGTGGSNEQFF.

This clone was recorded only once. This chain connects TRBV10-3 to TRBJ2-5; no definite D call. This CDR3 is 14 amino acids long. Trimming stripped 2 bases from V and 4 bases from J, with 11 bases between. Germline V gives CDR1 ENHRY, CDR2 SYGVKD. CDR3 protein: CAISEPLKGETQYF. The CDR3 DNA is TGTGCCATCAGTGAGCCGCTTAAGGGAGAGACCCAGTACTTC.

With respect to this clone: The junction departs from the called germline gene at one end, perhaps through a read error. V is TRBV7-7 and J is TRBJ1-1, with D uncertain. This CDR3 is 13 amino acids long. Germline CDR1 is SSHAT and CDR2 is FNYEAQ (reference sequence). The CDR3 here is CASSLWENTEAFF. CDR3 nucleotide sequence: TGTGCTAGCAGCCTATGGGAGAACACTGAAGCTTTCTTT.

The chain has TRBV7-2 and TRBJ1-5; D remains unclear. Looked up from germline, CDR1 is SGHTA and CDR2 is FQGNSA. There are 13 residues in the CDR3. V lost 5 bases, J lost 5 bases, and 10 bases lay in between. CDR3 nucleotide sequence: TGTGCCAGCAGCCCGCGGTCCGATCAGCCCCAGCATTTT. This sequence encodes CASSPRSDQPQHF.

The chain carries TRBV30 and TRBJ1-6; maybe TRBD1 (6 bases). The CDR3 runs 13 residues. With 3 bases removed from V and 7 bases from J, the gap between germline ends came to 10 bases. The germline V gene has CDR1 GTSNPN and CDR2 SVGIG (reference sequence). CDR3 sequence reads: CAWSPDSNSPLHF. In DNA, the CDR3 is TGTGCCTGGAGCCCGGACAGCAATTCACCCCTCCACTTT.

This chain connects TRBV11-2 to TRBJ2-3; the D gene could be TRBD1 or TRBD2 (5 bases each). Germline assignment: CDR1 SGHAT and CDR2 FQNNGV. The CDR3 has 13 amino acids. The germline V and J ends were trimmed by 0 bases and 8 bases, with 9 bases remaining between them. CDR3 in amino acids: CASSLDVGTTQYF. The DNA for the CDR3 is TGTGCCAGCAGCTTAGATGTCGGGACTACGCAGTATTTT. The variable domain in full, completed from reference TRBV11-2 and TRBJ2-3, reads EAGVAQSPRYKIIEKRQSVAFWCNPISGHATLYWYQQILGQGPKLLIQFQNNGVVDDSQLPKDRFSAERLKGVDSTLKIQPAKLEDSAVYLCASSLDVGTTQYFGPGTRLTVL.

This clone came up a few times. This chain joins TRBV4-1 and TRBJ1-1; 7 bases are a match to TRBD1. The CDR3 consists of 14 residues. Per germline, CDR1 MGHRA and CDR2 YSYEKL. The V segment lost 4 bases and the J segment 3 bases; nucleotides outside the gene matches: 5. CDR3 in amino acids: CASSLQGSDTEAFF. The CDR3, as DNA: TGCGCCAGCAGCCTACAGGGGTCGGACACTGAAGCTTTCTTT.

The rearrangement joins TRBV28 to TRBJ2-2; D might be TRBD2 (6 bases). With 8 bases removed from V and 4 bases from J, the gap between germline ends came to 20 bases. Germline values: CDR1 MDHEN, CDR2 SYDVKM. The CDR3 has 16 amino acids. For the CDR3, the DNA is TGTGCCAGCGGCACGTGGGCGGGACGAGGCACCGGGGAGCTGTTTTTT. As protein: CASGTWAGRGTGELFF.